This T cell receptor (beta chain) derives from a study of shared clonotypes between healthy human individuals. Background on the study: CD8 memory received one plate per donor, CD8 naive two, CD4 memory three and CD4 naive three. Study results and caveats: The donor pool, a small one, limited the genetic and exposure-history diversity represented. Rarefaction indicated that sorted-subset sequencing remained incomplete although depth was large.

CDR1 and CDR2 from the germline V gene are SNHLY and FYNNEI. The CDR3 loop spans 12 amino acids. V shed 8 bases and J shed 1 base, with 7 bases lying between them. Authors' processing steps: As immunoSEQ supplied junction-only sequences (without quality scores), filtering differed. TCRdb keeps only in-frame clones here, not all; method: immunoSEQ multiplex PCR. The V and J calls and the clone size are those of that table, but D and trimming were determined from the DNA. Of around 700,000 clones in the sample, approximately 74% were seen once. As concerns this clone: The antigen is undetermined.

This chain links TRBV2 with TRBJ2-3; D is uncertain. This receptor was obtained from a woman aged 25-40 years in good health. The sample consisted of memory CD4+ T cells sorted from blood. The subset here: CD45RA-negative fraction. The CDR3: CASRSRTDTQYF. The CDR3 nucleotides read TGTGCCAGCCGGAGTCGCACAGATACGCAGTATTTT. The entire variable domain, with the rest obtained from reference TRBV2 and TRBJ2-3, is as follows: EPEVTQTPSHQVTQMGQEVILRCVPISNHLYFYWYRQILGQKVEFLVSFYNNEISEKSEIFDDQFSVERPDGSNFTLKIRSTKLEDSAMYFCASRSRTDTQYFGPGTRLTVL.